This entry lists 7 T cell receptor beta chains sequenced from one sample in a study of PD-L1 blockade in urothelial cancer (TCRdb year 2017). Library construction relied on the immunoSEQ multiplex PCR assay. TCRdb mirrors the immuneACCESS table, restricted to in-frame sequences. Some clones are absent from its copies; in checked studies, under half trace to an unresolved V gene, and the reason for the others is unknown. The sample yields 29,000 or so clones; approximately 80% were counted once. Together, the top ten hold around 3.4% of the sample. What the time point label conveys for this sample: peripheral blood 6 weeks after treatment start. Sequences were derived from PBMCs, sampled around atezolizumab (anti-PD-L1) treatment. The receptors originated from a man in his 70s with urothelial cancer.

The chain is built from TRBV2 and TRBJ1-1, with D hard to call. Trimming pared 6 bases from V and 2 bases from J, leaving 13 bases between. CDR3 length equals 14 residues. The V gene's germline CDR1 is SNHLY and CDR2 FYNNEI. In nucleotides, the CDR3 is TGTGCCAGCAGACCCATGGCGGGCAACACTGAAGCTTTCTTT. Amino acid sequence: CASRPMAGNTEAFF.

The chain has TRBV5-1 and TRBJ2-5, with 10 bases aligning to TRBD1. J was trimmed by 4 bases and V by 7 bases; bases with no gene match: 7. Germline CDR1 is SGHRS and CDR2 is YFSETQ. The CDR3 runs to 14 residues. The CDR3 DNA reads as TGCGCCAGCGGTGATTGGACAGGGGGAGAGACCCAGTACTTC. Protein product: CASGDWTGGETQYF.

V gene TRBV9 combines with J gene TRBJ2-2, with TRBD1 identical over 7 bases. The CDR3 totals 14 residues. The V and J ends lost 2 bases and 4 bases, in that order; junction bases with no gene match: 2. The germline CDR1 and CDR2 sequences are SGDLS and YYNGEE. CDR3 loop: CASSVGQFTGELFF. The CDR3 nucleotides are TGTGCCAGCAGCGTGGGACAGTTCACCGGGGAGCTGTTTTTT.

CDR3 coding DNA: TGTGCCACCAGCAGAGGATGGGACTTCCACGAGCAGTACTTC. Translating gives CATSRGWDFHEQYF. The chain carries TRBV15 and TRBJ2-7; D is possibly TRBD2 (6 bases). The germline gives CDR1 LNHNV, CDR2 YYDKDF (reference sequence). V was pared by 1 base and J by 5 bases, with 12 bases between. The CDR3 runs 14 residues. Looking up the rest from reference TRBV15 and TRBJ2-7 gives the full variable domain: DAMVIQNPRYQVTQFGKPVTLSCSQTLNHNVMYWYQQKSSQAPKLLFHYYDKDFNNEADTPDNFQSRRPNTSFCFLDIRSPGLGDTAMYLCATSRGWDFHEQYFGPGTRLTVT.

DNA for the CDR3: TGCAGCGTTGACAGTGCTAGCGGGGTGGGTCATGAGCAGTTCTTC. Its protein is CSVDSASGVGHEQFF. This sequence joins TRBV29-1 and TRBJ2-1; 9 bases line up with TRBD2. This CDR3 has 15 amino acids. V lost 3 bases to trimming and J lost 8 bases; unmatched junction nucleotides: 11. Germline lookup yields CDR1 SQVTM and CDR2 ANQGSEA.

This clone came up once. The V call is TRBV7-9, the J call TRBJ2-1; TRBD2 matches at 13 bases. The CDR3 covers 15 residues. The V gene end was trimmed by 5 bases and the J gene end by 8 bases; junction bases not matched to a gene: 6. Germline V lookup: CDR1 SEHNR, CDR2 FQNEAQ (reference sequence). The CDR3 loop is CASSLLAGGPDEQFF. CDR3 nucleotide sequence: TGTGCCAGCAGCCTACTAGCGGGAGGGCCCGATGAGCAGTTCTTC.

The CDR3 protein is CAWSGTGHNEQFF. The CDR3 DNA is TGTGCCTGGAGTGGGACAGGTCACAATGAGCAGTTCTTC. V usage is TRBV30 and J usage is TRBJ2-1; TRBD1 aligns across 7 bases. The CDR3 consists of 13 residues. V trimming: 1 base; J trimming: 5 bases; junction bases outside the gene matches: 2. CDR1 is GTSNPN and CDR2 is SVGIG in the germline V gene (reference sequence).